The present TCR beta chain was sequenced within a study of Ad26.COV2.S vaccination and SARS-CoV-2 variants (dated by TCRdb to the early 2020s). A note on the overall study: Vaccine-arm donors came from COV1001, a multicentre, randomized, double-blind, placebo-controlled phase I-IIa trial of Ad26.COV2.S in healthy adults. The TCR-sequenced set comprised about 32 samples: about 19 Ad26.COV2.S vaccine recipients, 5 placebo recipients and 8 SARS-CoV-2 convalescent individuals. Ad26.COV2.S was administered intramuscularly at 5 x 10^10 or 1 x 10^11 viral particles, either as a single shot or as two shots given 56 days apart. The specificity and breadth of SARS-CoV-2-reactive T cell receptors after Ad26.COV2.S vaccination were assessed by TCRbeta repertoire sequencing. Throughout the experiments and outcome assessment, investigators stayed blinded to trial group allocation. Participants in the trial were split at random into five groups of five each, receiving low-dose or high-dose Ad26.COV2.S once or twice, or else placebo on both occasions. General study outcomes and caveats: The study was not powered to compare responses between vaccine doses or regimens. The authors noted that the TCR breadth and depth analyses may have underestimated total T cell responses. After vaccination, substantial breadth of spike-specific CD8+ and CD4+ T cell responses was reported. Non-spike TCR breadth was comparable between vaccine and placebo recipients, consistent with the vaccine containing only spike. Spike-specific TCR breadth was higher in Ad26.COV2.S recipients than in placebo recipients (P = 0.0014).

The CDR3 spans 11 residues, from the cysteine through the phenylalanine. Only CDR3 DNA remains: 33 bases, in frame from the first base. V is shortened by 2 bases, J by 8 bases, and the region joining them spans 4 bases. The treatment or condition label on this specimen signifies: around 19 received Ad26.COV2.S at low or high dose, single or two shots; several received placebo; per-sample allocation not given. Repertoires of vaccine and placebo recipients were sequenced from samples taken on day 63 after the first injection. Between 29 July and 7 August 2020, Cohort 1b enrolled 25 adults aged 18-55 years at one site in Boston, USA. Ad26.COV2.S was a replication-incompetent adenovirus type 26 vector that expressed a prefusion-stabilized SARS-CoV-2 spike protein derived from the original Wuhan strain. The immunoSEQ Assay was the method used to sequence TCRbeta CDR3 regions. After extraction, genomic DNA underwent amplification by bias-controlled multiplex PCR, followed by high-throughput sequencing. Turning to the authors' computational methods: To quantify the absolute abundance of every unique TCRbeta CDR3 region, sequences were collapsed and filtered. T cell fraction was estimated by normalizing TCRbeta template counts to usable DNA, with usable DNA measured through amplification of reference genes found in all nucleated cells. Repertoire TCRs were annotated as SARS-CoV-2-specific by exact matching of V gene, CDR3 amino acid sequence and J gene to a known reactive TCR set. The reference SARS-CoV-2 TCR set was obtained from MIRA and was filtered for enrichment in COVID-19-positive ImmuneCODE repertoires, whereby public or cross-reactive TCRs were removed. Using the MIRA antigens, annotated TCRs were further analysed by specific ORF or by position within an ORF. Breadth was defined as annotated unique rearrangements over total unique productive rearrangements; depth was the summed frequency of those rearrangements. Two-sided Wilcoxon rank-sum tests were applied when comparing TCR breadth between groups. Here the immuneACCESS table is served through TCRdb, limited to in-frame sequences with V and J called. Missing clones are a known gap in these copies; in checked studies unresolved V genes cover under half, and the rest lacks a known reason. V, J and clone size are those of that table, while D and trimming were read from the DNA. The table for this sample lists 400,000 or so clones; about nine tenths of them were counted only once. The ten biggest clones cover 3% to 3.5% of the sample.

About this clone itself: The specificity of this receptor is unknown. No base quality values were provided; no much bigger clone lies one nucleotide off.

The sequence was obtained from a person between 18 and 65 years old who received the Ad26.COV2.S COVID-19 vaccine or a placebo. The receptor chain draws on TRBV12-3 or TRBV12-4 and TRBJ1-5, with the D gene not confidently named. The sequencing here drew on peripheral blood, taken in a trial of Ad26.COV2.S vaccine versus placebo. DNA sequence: TGTGCCAGCAGTTTATCGGAGCCCCAGCATTTT. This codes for CASSLSEPQHF.